The 23 T cell receptor beta chains listed next were all sequenced from one sample in a study of cytomegalovirus exposure and HLA in healthy donors. With 60 Vbeta and 13 Jbeta primers, the PCR was carried out. Assay used: immunoSEQ multiplex PCR; TCRdb lists only in-frame clones, some missing. Altogether around 180,000 clones are present, roughly 75% being singletons, with the ten largest covering approximately 5.1%. Sequences were obtained from PBMCs. The source of these receptors is a man between 40 and 49 years old in good health and CMV-seronegative.

The chain recombines TRBV10-3 with TRBJ2-2; 8 positions agree with TRBD1. The germline CDR1 and CDR2 sequences are ENHRY and SYGVKD. The CDR3 is 15 residues long. Trimming cost V 9 bases and J 3 bases; bases outside gene matches: 9. The CDR3 here is CAIRTQGVDTGELFF. The CDR3 DNA reads TGTGCCATACGAACACAGGGGGTCGACACCGGGGAGCTGTTTTTT.

The gene calls are TRBV7-2 and TRBJ2-4; D is possibly TRBD1 (7 bases). This CDR3 has 12 amino acids. From germline, CDR1 is SGHTA and CDR2 FQGNSA. The V end was cut by 5 bases, the J end by 13 bases, with 15 bases between. The CDR3 DNA reads TGTGCCAGCAGCATAATCAGGGGGGCACAGTACTTC. It translates to CASSIIRGAQYF.

The V call is TRBV14, the J call TRBJ1-2, with TRBD1 as a possible D gene (6 bases). This CDR3 is 17 amino acids long. The V end was cut by 4 bases, the J end by 5 bases, with 23 bases between. Germline loops: CDR1 SGHDN, CDR2 FVKESK. CDR3 in DNA: TGTGCCAGCAGCCGCCCGGGACACACTAGGGATTTATATGGCTACACCTTC. Amino acid sequence: CASSRPGHTRDLYGYTF.

The chain combines TRBV7-3 with TRBJ1-1; 9 bases map to TRBD1. The CDR3 contains 13 residues. CDR1 is SGHTA and CDR2 is FQGTGA in the germline V gene. V shed 5 bases and J 11 bases; nucleotides not matched to a gene: 9. The CDR3 DNA reads TGTGCCAGCAGCCCCGGACAGGGGAGGAGTGCTTTCTTT. Amino acids: CASSPGQGRSAFF.

Of note for this clone: The sample carries other DNA sequences with the same CDR3. The chain couples TRBV5-4 to TRBJ2-7, with D uncertain. Trimming removed 0 bases from V and 0 bases from J, with 7 bases in between. The CDR3 sequence is 14 residues long. Germline values: CDR1 SGHNT, CDR2 YYREEE (reference sequence). This CDR3 is CASSLGRSSYEQYF. The CDR3 DNA sequence: TGTGCCAGCAGCTTGGGCAGAAGCTCCTACGAGCAGTACTTC.

There are a few counts of this clone. The V call is TRBV30, the J call TRBJ1-3, with TRBD1 identical over 9 bases. CDR1 is GTSNPN, CDR2 SVGIG, per germline (reference sequence). V lost 4 bases, J lost 1 base, and 8 bases stayed unmatched. The CDR3 has 16 residues. As DNA, the CDR3 is TGTGCCTGGACCCGAGGACAGGGGATTTCTGGAAACACCATATATTTT. Protein: CAWTRGQGISGNTIYF.

The chain carries TRBV7-9 and TRBJ1-2; tentative D call: TRBD1 (6 bases). The CDR3 consists of 13 residues. Trimming pared 6 bases from V and 2 bases from J, leaving 10 bases between. CDR1 SEHNR and CDR2 FQNEAQ come from the germline V gene (reference sequence). The CDR3 sequence: CASRIGQNYGYTF. CDR3 in DNA: TGTGCCAGCAGGATCGGACAGAACTATGGCTACACCTTC.

This rearrangement joins TRBV14 to TRBJ1-2; the D is unclear. Germline V gene sequence: CDR1 SGHDN, CDR2 FVKESK. CDR3 length: 15 amino acids. Trimming cost V 1 base and J 6 bases, with 15 bases left between them. For the CDR3, the DNA is TGTGCCAGCAGCCAAGTCATTGGAGGTTGGGATGGCTACACCTTC. Translation: CASSQVIGGWDGYTF.

V usage is TRBV10-3 and J usage is TRBJ2-3; the D gene is possibly TRBD1 (8 bases). The V gene lost 6 bases and the J gene lost 4 bases, with 20 bases spanning the gap. The CDR3 contains 16 residues. The V gene's germline CDR1 is ENHRY and CDR2 SYGVKD. CDR3 sequence reads: CAISARQGRGSDTQYF. As DNA, the CDR3 is TGTGCCATCAGCGCACGACAGGGGCGGGGGTCAGATACGCAGTATTTT.

The chain recombines TRBV18 with TRBJ1-5; 11 nucleotides line up with TRBD1. There are 15 residues in the CDR3. Losses at the gene ends were 6 bases for V and 3 bases for J; bases not matched to a gene: 4. Germline assignment: CDR1 KGHSH and CDR2 LQKENI. The CDR3 is CASSPGQGANQPQHF. The CDR3 region has the DNA TGTGCCAGCTCGCCTGGACAGGGGGCCAATCAGCCCCAGCATTTT.

The chain links TRBV19 to TRBJ2-2, with a possible D match to TRBD1 (5 bases). CDR3 size: 14 residues. The V end lost 3 bases, the J end lost 7 bases, and 12 bases lay between the germline ends. CDR1 is LNHDA and CDR2 is SQIVND in the germline V gene (reference sequence). The chain's CDR3 is CASSIVRVSGELFF. CDR3 nucleotides: TGTGCCAGTAGTATTGTCAGGGTCAGCGGGGAGCTGTTTTTT.

A remark on this clone: Within the sample, other DNA sequences also encode this same CDR3. The chain has TRBV21-1 and TRBJ2-7; the table's D call, TRBD2, was not checked against the DNA. TRBV21-1 is classified as a pseudogene. The CDR3 consists of 14 residues. The CDR3 region has the DNA TGTGCCAGTAGCAATATGGCGGATGGCCACGAGCAGTACTTC. Its protein product is CASSNMADGHEQYF.

The chain couples TRBV15 to TRBJ2-1; 8 bases are a match to TRBD1. V shed 1 base, J shed 3 bases, and the junction held 2 bases outside the gene matches. The germline gives CDR1 LNHNV, CDR2 YYDKDF (reference sequence). The CDR3 length is 15 residues. CDR3 protein: CATSRGQGNYNEQFF. The DNA of the CDR3 is TGTGCCACCAGCAGAGGACAGGGGAACTACAATGAGCAGTTCTTC.

The V and J genes are TRBV5-6 and TRBJ1-2; TRBD1 agrees at 7 bases. The CDR3 loop spans 14 amino acids. The V and J ends lost 4 bases and 2 bases, in that order; junction bases with no gene match: 5. Germline V gene lookup returns CDR1 SGHDT and CDR2 YYEEEE. CDR3 loop: CASSLTGSNYGYTF. The CDR3 DNA reads as TGTGCCAGCAGCCTGACAGGGAGCAACTATGGCTACACCTTC. The variable domain in full, with the rest retrieved from reference TRBV5-6 and TRBJ1-2, is DAGVTQSPTHLIKTRGQQVTLRCSPKSGHDTVSWYQQALGQGPQFIFQYYEEEERQRGNFPDRFSGHQFPNYSSELNVNALLLGDSALYLCASSLTGSNYGYTFGSGTRLTVV.

This chain connects TRBV4-3 to TRBJ2-7, with 7 bases fitting TRBD1. Germline CDR1 LGHNA, CDR2 YSLEER. V lost 0 bases to trimming and J lost 6 bases; unmatched junction nucleotides: 2. This CDR3 has 13 amino acids. Here the CDR3 reads CASSQEYRGEQYF. In DNA, the CDR3 is TGCGCCAGCAGCCAAGAATACAGGGGCGAGCAGTACTTC.

This clone was observed a few times. The chain joins TRBV5-1 to TRBJ1-4; unclear D gene. V lost 7 bases, J lost 0 bases, and 7 bases lay in between. The CDR3 spans 13 residues. Germline V lookup: CDR1 SGHRS, CDR2 YFSETQ. The CDR3 sequence is CASRPATNEKLFF. The CDR3 DNA follows: TGCGCCAGCCGTCCGGCAACTAATGAAAAACTGTTTTTT.

The chain uses TRBV25-1 and TRBJ2-7, with D perhaps TRBD1 (6 bases). Germline loops: CDR1 MGHDK, CDR2 SYGVNS. This CDR3 spans 13 amino acids. V dropped 11 bases and J dropped 0 bases, with 14 bases sitting between them. The CDR3 sequence is CAVRRDNSYEQYF. DNA for the CDR3: TGTGCCGTGCGACGGGACAACTCCTACGAGCAGTACTTC.

The chain has TRBV7-2 and TRBJ1-1, with 7 bases identical to TRBD1. Per germline, CDR1 SGHTA and CDR2 FQGNSA. The CDR3 runs 16 residues. The ends lost 5 bases at V and 1 base at J; junction bases unmatched: 10. The CDR3 DNA sequence: TGTGCCAGCAGCCGACCGGCAACAGGGGCGAACACTGAAGCTTTCTTT. Its translation: CASSRPATGANTEAFF.

CDR3 sequence reads: CASSTGTGGAGGYTF. The CDR3 nucleotides read TGTGCCAGCAGCACCGGGACAGGGGGTGCAGGCGGCTACACCTTC. This rearrangement joins TRBV9 to TRBJ1-2; TRBD1 matches 11 bases. The CDR3 is 15 residues long. V lost 4 bases, J lost 8 bases, and 10 bases stayed unmatched. CDR1 and CDR2 from the germline V gene are SGDLS and YYNGEE.

The rearrangement joins TRBV29-1 to TRBJ2-7, with TRBD2 matching over 8 bases. This CDR3 spans 14 amino acids. V shed 7 bases and J 2 bases; nucleotides not matched to a gene: 10. In germline, CDR1 is SQVTM, CDR2 ANQGSEA. The CDR3 sequence is CSASGRPSPYEQYF. CDR3 coding DNA: TGCAGCGCCAGCGGGAGACCATCCCCCTACGAGCAGTACTTC.

This clone was seen a few times. The chain couples TRBV7-9 to TRBJ1-1; D perhaps matches TRBD1 (6 bases). The CDR3 loop spans 13 amino acids. CDR1 is SEHNR and CDR2 is FQNEAQ in the germline V gene (reference sequence). V dropped 5 bases and J dropped 1 base, with 8 bases sitting between them. The CDR3 spells CASSLQGNTEAFF. The CDR3 DNA is TGTGCCAGCAGCCTACAGGGGAACACTGAAGCTTTCTTT.

The gene calls are TRBV20-1 and TRBJ2-1; 7 nucleotides align to TRBD1. With V trimmed by 4 bases and J by 10 bases, 1 base remained unmatched. This CDR3 is 10 amino acids long. CDR1 and CDR2 from the germline V gene are DFQATT and SNEGSKA (reference sequence). Here the CDR3 reads CSATDREQFF. Here the CDR3 DNA reads TGCAGTGCTACGGACAGGGAGCAGTTCTTC.

The V gene is TRBV7-9, the J gene TRBJ2-3; TRBD1 might be the D (5 bases). The CDR3 has 13 residues. The germline gives CDR1 SEHNR, CDR2 FQNEAQ (reference sequence). The germline V and J ends were trimmed by 5 bases and 1 base, with 7 bases remaining between them. CDR3 sequence (DNA): TGTGCCAGCAGCGTCAGGGGCACAGATACGCAGTATTTT. This sequence encodes CASSVRGTDTQYF.